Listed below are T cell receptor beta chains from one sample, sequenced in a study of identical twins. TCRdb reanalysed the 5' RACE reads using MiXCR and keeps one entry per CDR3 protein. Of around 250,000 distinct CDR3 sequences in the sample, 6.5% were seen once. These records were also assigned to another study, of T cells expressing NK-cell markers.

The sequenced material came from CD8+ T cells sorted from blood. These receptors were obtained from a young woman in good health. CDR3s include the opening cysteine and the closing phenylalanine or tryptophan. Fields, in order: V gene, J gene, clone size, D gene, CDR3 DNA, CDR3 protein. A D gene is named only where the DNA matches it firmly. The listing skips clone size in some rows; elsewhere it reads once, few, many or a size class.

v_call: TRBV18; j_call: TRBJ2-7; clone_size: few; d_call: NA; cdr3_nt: TGTGCCAGCTCCCCGACCGGCCCTCCGTACCATTACGAGCAGTACTTC; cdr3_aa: CASSPTGPPYHYEQYF
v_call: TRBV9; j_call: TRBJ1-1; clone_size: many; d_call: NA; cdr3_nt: TGTGCCAGCAGCGTAGGGCGGATCACTGAAGCTTTCTTT; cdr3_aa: CASSVGRITEAFF
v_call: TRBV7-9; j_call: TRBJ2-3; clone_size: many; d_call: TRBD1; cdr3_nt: TGTGCCAGCAGCTTAGGGGGGACAGAAGATACGCAGTATTTT; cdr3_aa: CASSLGGTEDTQYF
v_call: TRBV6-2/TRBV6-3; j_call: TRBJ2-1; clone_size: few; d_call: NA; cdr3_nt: TGTGCCAGCAGTTACACGGACCCCTACAATGAGCAGTTCTTC; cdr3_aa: CASSYTDPYNEQFF
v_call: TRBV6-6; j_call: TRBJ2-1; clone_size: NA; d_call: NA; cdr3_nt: TGTGCCAGCTACGGCTCCTACAATGAGCAGTTCTTC; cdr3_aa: CASYGSYNEQFF
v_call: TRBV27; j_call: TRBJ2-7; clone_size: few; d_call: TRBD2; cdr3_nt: TGTGCGACGGTCCCCATAGCGGGATCCATCTCCTACGAGCAGTACTTC; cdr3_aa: CATVPIAGSISYEQYF
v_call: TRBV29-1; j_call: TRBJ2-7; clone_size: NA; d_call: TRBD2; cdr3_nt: TGCAGCGCCGACGGGGGAGGGCCTTCCGAGCAGTACTTC; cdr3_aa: CSADGGGPSEQYF
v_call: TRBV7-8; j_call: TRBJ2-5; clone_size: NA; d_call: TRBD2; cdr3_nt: TGTGCCAGCAGCTACCTTCGTAGCGGGAGCCTCCATCAGACCCAGTACTTC; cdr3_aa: CASSYLRSGSLHQTQYF
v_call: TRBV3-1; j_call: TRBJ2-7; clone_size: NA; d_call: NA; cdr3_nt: TGTGCCAGCAGCCAGGGACCGGGACAAACCTACGAGCAGTACTTC; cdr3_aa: CASSQGPGQTYEQYF
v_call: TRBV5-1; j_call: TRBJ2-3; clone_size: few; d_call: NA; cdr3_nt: TGCGCCAGCAGCTTGGGATTGCGGGCAGCGGATACGCAGTATTTT; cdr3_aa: CASSLGLRAADTQYF